Listed below are T cell receptor beta chains from one sample, sequenced in a study of blood T cells in healthy people across ages. TCRdb re-derived calls from the 5' RACE reads in MiXCR, one entry per CDR3 protein. Counted here are 2 million or so distinct CDR3 sequences, about 50% occurring once; the ten biggest clones make up 2.1%. Sequencing input: blood. The source is a woman aged 40 to 50 in good health. The CDR3 runs from the conserved cysteine through the conserved F or W.

j_gene: TRBJ1-6
v_gene: TRBV20-1
CDR3aa: CSAGTPYSPLHF

j_gene: TRBJ2-5
v_gene: TRBV7-9
CDR3aa: CASSPHQFAETQYF

j_gene: TRBJ1-5
v_gene: TRBV29-1
CDR3aa: CSVGYNGNQPQHF

j_gene: TRBJ2-3
v_gene: TRBV5-5
CDR3aa: CASSKILAGGTDTQYF

j_gene: TRBJ2-1
v_gene: TRBV24-1
CDR3aa: CATSTSSGASSYNEQFF

j_gene: TRBJ2-7
v_gene: TRBV28
CDR3aa: CASSLKGFIYEQYF

j_gene: TRBJ2-6
v_gene: TRBV9
CDR3aa: CASSAQRSGANVLTF

j_gene: TRBJ2-1
v_gene: TRBV21-1
CDR3aa: CASSKMGEGPKAVYNEQFF

j_gene: TRBJ2-1
v_gene: TRBV25-1
CDR3aa: CASSEAGRNEQFF

j_gene: TRBJ2-1
v_gene: TRBV24-1
CDR3aa: CATSDSRRGARSGNEQFF

j_gene: TRBJ2-6
v_gene: TRBV7-6
CDR3aa: CASSLRGDGANVPTF

j_gene: TRBJ1-5
v_gene: TRBV6-2/TRBV6-3
CDR3aa: CASSYTTGYQPQHF

j_gene: TRBJ2-1
v_gene: TRBV2
CDR3aa: CASAGLNYNEQFF

j_gene: -
v_gene: TRBV27
CDR3aa: CASSERKKGKYNEQYF

j_gene: TRBJ1-2
v_gene: TRBV20-1
CDR3aa: CSATSANYGYTF

j_gene: TRBJ2-5
v_gene: TRBV5-1
CDR3aa: CASSFGAAGAGETQYF

j_gene: TRBJ2-2
v_gene: TRBV7-3
CDR3aa: CASSSLPWDGELFF

j_gene: TRBJ2-5
v_gene: TRBV29-1
CDR3aa: CSAHLGEETQYF

j_gene: TRBJ2-7
v_gene: TRBV15
CDR3aa: CATSGSGGLYEQYF

j_gene: TRBJ2-1
v_gene: TRBV29-1
CDR3aa: CSVGLGDEQFF

j_gene: TRBJ2-1
v_gene: TRBV20-1
CDR3aa: CSARSRGNALPYEQFF

j_gene: TRBJ2-6
v_gene: TRBV7-2
CDR3aa: CTSSLNWGRRYSGANVLTF

j_gene: TRBJ2-3
v_gene: TRBV6-2/TRBV6-3
CDR3aa: CASRGTRGAGGAGTPNPLTDTQYF

j_gene: TRBJ2-3
v_gene: TRBV27
CDR3aa: CASSLTVASTDTQYF

j_gene: TRBJ2-3
v_gene: TRBV4-2
CDR3aa: CASSRPPGLSTDTQYF

j_gene: TRBJ2-7
v_gene: TRBV6-5
CDR3aa: CASSYRRQGDEQYF

j_gene: TRBJ2-5
v_gene: TRBV12-3/TRBV12-4
CDR3aa: CASSFGLETQYF

j_gene: TRBJ2-3
v_gene: TRBV5-1
CDR3aa: CASSLGPLAVVADTQYF

j_gene: TRBJ2-1
v_gene: TRBV6-2/TRBV6-3
CDR3aa: CASSSWLSGLEQFF

j_gene: TRBJ2-7
v_gene: TRBV6-2/TRBV6-3
CDR3aa: CATVGGLGIYEQYF

j_gene: TRBJ1-2
v_gene: TRBV7-9
CDR3aa: CASSARQGPYREGYTF

j_gene: TRBJ1-4
v_gene: TRBV7-9
CDR3aa: CASSFLGRGSNEKLFF

j_gene: TRBJ1-5
v_gene: TRBV7-3
CDR3aa: CASSLTAGFNQPQHF

j_gene: TRBJ1-2
v_gene: TRBV29-1
CDR3aa: CSVEERTGTGYTF

j_gene: TRBJ2-3
v_gene: TRBV7-2
CDR3aa: CASSPKPPGVGADTQYF

j_gene: TRBJ1-2
v_gene: TRBV9
CDR3aa: CASSVGWSGNYGYTF

j_gene: TRBJ2-1
v_gene: TRBV29-1
CDR3aa: CSTSGTAASSYNEQFF